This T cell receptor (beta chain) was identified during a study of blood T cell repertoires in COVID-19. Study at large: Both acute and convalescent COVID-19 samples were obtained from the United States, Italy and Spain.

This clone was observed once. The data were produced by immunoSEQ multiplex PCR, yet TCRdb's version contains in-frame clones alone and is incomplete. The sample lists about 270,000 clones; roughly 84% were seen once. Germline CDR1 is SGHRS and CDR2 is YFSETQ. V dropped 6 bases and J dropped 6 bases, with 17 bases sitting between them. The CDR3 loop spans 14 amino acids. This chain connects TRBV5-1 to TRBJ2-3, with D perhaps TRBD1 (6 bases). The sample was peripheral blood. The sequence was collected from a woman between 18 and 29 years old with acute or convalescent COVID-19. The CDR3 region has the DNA TGCGCCAGCACAGACGGGCGAGGGGGTGATACGCAGTATTTT. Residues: CASTDGRGGDTQYF. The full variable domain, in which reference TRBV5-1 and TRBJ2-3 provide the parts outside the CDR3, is KAGVTQTPRYLIKTRGQQVTLSCSPISGHRSVSWYQQTPGQGLQFLFEYFSETQRNKGNFPGRFSGRQFSNSRSEMNVSTLELGDSALYLCASTDGRGGDTQYFGPGTRLTVL.